A single sample gave rise to the 32 T cell receptor beta chains below, sequenced in a study of T cells in women clearing cervical HPV infection (dated by TCRdb to about 2018). The library relied on the immunoSEQ multiplex PCR assay. This immuneACCESS table, as held by TCRdb, lists in-frame sequences with V and J called but not all clones. Of the missing ones, under half trace to an unresolved V gene in checked studies; the others have no known cause. The record for this sample contains 20,000 to 25,000 clones. Roughly 2.5% of the sample comes from the top ten. Input material: blood buffy coat. These receptors came from a woman aged 18 to 75 with a cervical HPV16 infection that either progressed to CIN3+ or cleared (not recorded which).

A note on this clone: The missing CDR3 end, 3 residues past where the read stops, is filled in from the germline J gene. V usage is TRBV7-9 and J usage is TRBJ2-7; D remains unclear. Trimming removed 2 bases from V and 5 bases from J, with 7 bases in between. This CDR3 is 12 amino acids long. Germline V gene sequence: CDR1 SEHNR, CDR2 FQNEAQ (reference sequence). CDR3 region: CASSLSYHEQYF. CDR3 bases read: TGTGCCAGCAGCTTATCCTACCACGAG.

On this clone: The observed sequence ends 3 residues before the CDR3 terminus, with the missing tail filled in from the germline J gene. This chain uses TRBV4-1 with TRBJ1-5, with 9 bases lining up with TRBD1. The CDR3 spans 18 residues. V trimming: 3 bases; J trimming: 5 bases; junction bases outside the gene matches: 14. Germline CDR1 is MGHRA and CDR2 is YSYEKL. CDR3 protein: CASSQEGQGLRSYQPQHF. The CDR3 bases that were read are TGCGCCAGCAGCCAGGAGGGACAGGGACTACGATCGTATCAGCCC.

In the case of this clone: The read ends 3 residues early relative to the CDR3; the germline J gene fills the gap. This rearrangement joins TRBV30 to TRBJ1-5, with a possible D match to TRBD1 (6 bases). V was shortened by 0 bases and J by 7 bases, with 10 bases between the two germline ends. CDR3 length: 13 amino acids. The V gene's germline CDR1 is GTSNPN and CDR2 SVGIG (reference sequence). Partial CDR3 DNA: TGTGCCTGGAGTGTACAGGGTCGGCAGCCC. Translating it yields CAWSVQGRQP. The complete CDR3 reads CAWSVQGRQPQHF. Supplemented by reference TRBV30 and TRBJ1-5, the full variable domain reads SQTIHQWPATLVQPVGSPLSLECTVEGTSNPNLYWYRQAAGRGLQLLFYSVGIGQISSEVPQNLSASRPQDRQFILSSKKLLLSDSGFYLCAWSVQGRQPQHFGDGTRLSIL.

In regard to this clone: The CDR3 end falls 3 residues outside the read, so it is completed with the germline J gene. The chain links TRBV7-8 to TRBJ2-3; TRBD1 is a possible D gene (6 bases). The CDR3 has 16 amino acids. Germline V lookup: CDR1 SGHVS, CDR2 FQNEAQ. The CDR3 DNA, read in part, is TGTGCCAGCAGCCTCGATGACAGGATGGGAAATCAGCCG. Translated: CASSLDDRMGNQP. The full CDR3 protein reads CASSLDDRMGNQPQYF.

Comment on this clone: The DNA ends 3 residues before the CDR3 does, and the rest of the CDR3 is filled in from the germline J gene. The identical CDR3 is also encoded by other nucleotide sequences in the sample. The chain couples TRBV18 to TRBJ2-4, with 10 bases fitting TRBD1. CDR3 length equals 15 residues. From germline, CDR1 is KGHSH and CDR2 LQKENI. CDR3 region: CASSPGTGVRYGQYF. Partial CDR3 DNA: TGTGCCAGCAGCCCCGGGACAGGGGTTCGCTATGGT.

Worth noting for this clone: Read sequence stops 3 residues before the CDR3 end, and the germline J gene provides the missing end. The chain has TRBV7-2 and TRBJ1-4; weak D call: TRBD1 (5 bases). The V end was cut by 1 base, the J end by 9 bases, with 12 bases between. The CDR3 totals 14 residues. Per the germline V gene, CDR1 is SGHTA and CDR2 is FQGNSA. CDR3 region: CASSLDGTNQKLFF. Partial CDR3 DNA: TGTGCCAGCAGCTTAGATGGGACTAACCAAAAA.

Turning to this clone: Coverage ceases 3 residues before the CDR3 finishes, and the germline J gene fills in the end. The chain combines TRBV11-2 with TRBJ2-5, with 11 bases matching TRBD1. The CDR3 loop spans 15 amino acids. The V and J ends lost 4 bases and 5 bases, in that order; junction bases with no gene match: 6. Germline V lookup: CDR1 SGHAT, CDR2 FQNNGV. CDR3 sequence: CASSSRGTGGETQYF. The sequenced CDR3 bases are TGTGCCAGCAGCTCAAGAGGGACAGGGGGGGAGACC.

Turning to this clone: The read ends 3 residues early relative to the CDR3; the germline J gene fills the gap. This rearrangement joins TRBV7-2 to TRBJ2-7; no clear D. This CDR3 region has 11 residues. V lost 2 bases to trimming and J lost 4 bases, with 3 bases between them. Germline CDR1 reads SGHTA; CDR2 reads FQGNSA. Partial CDR3 DNA: TGTGCCAGCAGCTTATATTACGAG. Its protein is CASSLYYE. The CDR3 reads in full as CASSLYYEQYF.

As for this clone: The sequence runs out 3 residues before the end of the CDR3; the remainder is reconstructed from the germline J gene. The chain joins TRBV20-1 to TRBJ2-5; 9 bases agree with TRBD2. The ends lost 4 bases at V and 5 bases at J; junction bases unmatched: 2. Germline V lookup: CDR1 DFQATT, CDR2 SNEGSKA (reference sequence). CDR3 length equals 12 residues. The CDR3 loop reads CSANLAGETQYF. CDR3 DNA, as far as it was read: TGCAGTGCTAATCTAGCGGGGGAGACC.

On this clone: The CDR3 end is not reached by the read, which stops 3 residues before it; the germline J gene fills it in. This chain links TRBV10-3 with TRBJ1-3; perhaps TRBD1 as D (6 bases). V lost 3 bases to trimming and J lost 2 bases, with 8 bases between them. Germline CDR1 reads ENHRY; CDR2 reads SYGVKD. The CDR3 has 14 residues. The CDR3: CAISDAGAGNTIYF. The part of the CDR3 DNA that was read is TGTGCCATCAGTGACGCAGGGGCTGGAAACACC.

Of note for this clone: Coverage ceases 3 residues before the CDR3 finishes, and the germline J gene fills in the end. V gene TRBV6-2 or TRBV6-3 combines with J gene TRBJ2-3; TRBD1 aligns across 10 bases. This CDR3 has 12 amino acids. Germline CDR1 MNHEY, CDR2 SVGEGT. Partial CDR3 DNA: TGTGCCAGCAGTCGCGACAGGGGGCCG. Residues: CASSRDRGP. The CDR3 in its entirety is CASSRDRGPQYF.

Note on this clone: The CDR3 end lies 3 residues beyond the end of the read and is filled in from the germline J gene. V usage is TRBV7-3 and J usage is TRBJ2-2, with D tentatively TRBD1 (5 bases). Germline V lookup: CDR1 SGHTA, CDR2 FQGTGA. The CDR3 runs to 14 residues. The CDR3 is CASSLNRLGSPLFF. Incomplete CDR3 DNA: TGTGCCAGCAGCTTAAACAGGCTGGGTTCACCG.

CDR3 residues: CASSLGVADEQFF. The DNA read from the CDR3 is TGTGCCAGCAGCTTAGGGGTAGCCGATGAG. The rearrangement joins TRBV5-8 to TRBJ2-1; the D gene is possibly TRBD1 (5 bases). The read falls 3 residues short of the CDR3 end, and the missing part is taken from the germline J gene. Between the trimmed V and J ends, which lost 2 bases and 8 bases, there was a span of 11 bases. The CDR3 is 13 residues long. Germline V gene lookup returns CDR1 SGHTS and CDR2 YDEGEE.

A word on this clone: Read coverage stops 3 residues before the CDR3 terminus; the germline J gene supplies the remainder. This sequence joins TRBV30 and TRBJ1-1; D may be TRBD1 (6 bases). The CDR3 length is 16 residues. The V gene's germline CDR1 is GTSNPN and CDR2 SVGIG (reference sequence). Trimming shortened V by 2 bases and J by 5 bases, and 21 bases separated the two germline ends. The CDR3 bases that were read are TGTGCCTGGAGTTCTTGGGGGCTCCCGACCCGGACTGAA. Its translation is CAWSSWGLPTRTE. The whole CDR3 is CAWSSWGLPTRTEAFF.

With regard to this clone: The read is 3 residues too short to cover the CDR3 end, so that end is filled in from the germline J gene. The V and J genes are TRBV19 and TRBJ1-5, with a weak D call TRBD1 (5 bases). Germline V gives CDR1 LNHDA, CDR2 SQIVND (reference sequence). The CDR3 sequence is 13 residues long. Trimming shortened V by 7 bases and J by 6 bases, and 13 bases separated the two germline ends. The CDR3 DNA, read in part, is TGTGCCAGTAACCAGGGAGGGCTTCAGCCC. Its protein is CASNQGGLQP. The CDR3 as a whole reads CASNQGGLQPQHF.

As regards this clone: The read ends 3 residues early relative to the CDR3; the germline J gene fills the gap. The V call is TRBV30, the J call TRBJ2-2, with D possibly TRBD1 on 6 matching bases. Germline V lookup: CDR1 GTSNPN, CDR2 SVGIG (reference sequence). The CDR3 contains 13 residues. The CDR3 bases that were read are TGTGCCTGGATGGGACCTAGGACAGTAAAG. Its protein product is CAWMGPRTVK. The entire CDR3 sequence reads CAWMGPRTVKLFF. The whole variable domain, filled in from reference TRBV30 and TRBJ2-2, reads SQTIHQWPATLVQPVGSPLSLECTVEGTSNPNLYWYRQAAGRGLQLLFYSVGIGQISSEVPQNLSASRPQDRQFILSSKKLLLSDSGFYLCAWMGPRTVKLFFGEGSRLTVL.

Regarding this clone: The missing CDR3 end, 3 residues past where the read stops, is filled in from the germline J gene. The chain is built from TRBV28 and TRBJ2-7; TRBD2 matches 8 bases. The V gene's germline CDR1 is MDHEN and CDR2 SYDVKM. The CDR3 sequence is 15 residues long. V shed 2 bases and J 0 bases; nucleotides not matched to a gene: 3. The CDR3 bases that were read are TGTGCCAGCAGTTTAGCGGGAGGCCGCTCCTACGAG. Amino acid sequence: CASSLAGGRSYE. The entire CDR3 sequence reads CASSLAGGRSYEQYF.

Points on this clone: The DNA ends 3 residues before the CDR3 does, and the rest of the CDR3 is filled in from the germline J gene. This chain joins TRBV10-1 and TRBJ2-7, with 8 bases identical to TRBD1. V was clipped by 6 bases and J by 4 bases; unmatched bases: 5. This CDR3 has 13 amino acids. Germline V gene data show CDR1 as WNHNN and CDR2 as SYGVQD (reference sequence). This chain's CDR3 is CASRLGQGYEQYF. The sequenced part of the CDR3 DNA is TGCGCCAGCAGATTAGGACAGGGTTACGAG.

Points on this clone: The CDR3 end is not reached by the read, which stops 3 residues before it; the germline J gene fills it in. The V call is TRBV7-9, the J call TRBJ2-2; D uncertain. Per germline, CDR1 SEHNR and CDR2 FQNEAQ (reference sequence). The CDR3 totals 15 residues. The CDR3 bases that were read are TGTGCCAGCAGCCAACAGTCCGGTACCCATTCACCG. Its protein product is CASSQQSGTHSP. In full, the CDR3 reads CASSQQSGTHSPLFF.

CDR3: CSARVFGTTGGTDTQYF. The CDR3 bases that were read are TGCAGTGCTAGAGTTTTTGGGACTACCGGGGGCACAGATACG. The chain carries TRBV20-1 and TRBJ2-3; 7 nucleotides align to TRBD2. The sequence runs out 3 residues before the end of the CDR3; the remainder is reconstructed from the germline J gene. The junction had 11 bases not matched to a gene; V was cut back by 1 base and J by 1 base. Germline CDR1 is DFQATT and CDR2 is SNEGSKA (reference sequence). The CDR3 is 17 residues long.

Points on this clone: The CDR3 end falls 3 residues outside the read, so it is completed with the germline J gene. The chain employs TRBV29-1 and TRBJ2-4, with 8 bases aligning to TRBD1. After removal of 7 bases from V and 0 bases from J, the junction contained 8 bases not matched to a gene. This CDR3 is built from 15 residues. Germline assignment: CDR1 SQVTM and CDR2 ANQGSEA. CDR3 sequence: CSALGQALAKNIQYF. The CDR3 bases that were read are TGCAGCGCCCTGGGACAGGCCCTAGCCAAAAACATT.

Frequency places this clone as medium-sized (0.01 to 0.1%). The CDR3 is cut off 3 residues early in the read; its end comes from the germline J gene. The chain couples TRBV7-3 to TRBJ2-2; 8 nucleotides line up with TRBD2. Germline V CDR1 and CDR2: SGHTA, FQGTGA. This CDR3 region has 15 residues. V lost 1 base to trimming and J lost 3 bases; unmatched junction nucleotides: 1. CDR3 bases read: TGTGCCAGCAGCTTAATCGGGGGGGACACCGGGGAG. Amino acid sequence: CASSLIGGDTGE. The full CDR3 is CASSLIGGDTGELFF.

On this clone: The observed sequence ends 3 residues before the CDR3 terminus, with the missing tail filled in from the germline J gene. The chain is built from TRBV6-1 and TRBJ1-1, with 7 bases matching TRBD1. This CDR3 region has 15 residues. Germline V gene sequence: CDR1 MNHNS, CDR2 SASEGT. Partial CDR3 DNA: TGTGCCAGCAGTGAAGGTGAGACAGGGAACTATGGC. The encoded protein is CASSEGETGNYG. The full-length CDR3 reads as CASSEGETGNYGAFF.

As regards this clone: The read terminates 3 residues before the CDR3 end, so the remaining end is supplied by the germline J gene. V is TRBV5-1 and J is TRBJ2-7; possible D gene TRBD2, 5 bases. The germline gives CDR1 SGHRS, CDR2 YFSETQ. The CDR3 totals 14 residues. Trimming stripped 5 bases from V and 3 bases from J, with 15 bases between. CDR3 DNA, as far as it was read: TGCGCCAGCAGGGCCGGGGTCGGGGACTACGAG. Encoded protein: CASRAGVGDYE. The whole CDR3 sequence reads CASRAGVGDYEQYF.

On this clone itself: Sequencing ends 3 residues short of the CDR3 end; the germline J gene provides the rest. The chain joins TRBV18 to TRBJ2-3, with 7 bases lining up with TRBD1. The CDR3 length is 14 residues. Germline V gene sequence: CDR1 KGHSH, CDR2 LQKENI. CDR3 bases read: TGTGCCAGCTCACTCGACAGGGAATATCAGCCG. Translation: CASSLDREYQP. The whole CDR3 is CASSLDREYQPQYF. Combining the CDR3 with reference TRBV18 and TRBJ2-3 gives the whole variable domain NAGVMQNPRHLVRRRGQEARLRCSPMKGHSHVYWYRQLPEEGLKFMVYLQKENIIDESGMPKERFSAEFPKEGPSILRIQQVVRGDSAAYFCASSLDREYQPQYFGPGTRLTVL.

Turning to this clone: Sequencing ends 3 residues short of the CDR3 end; the germline J gene provides the rest. The V call is TRBV20-1, the J call TRBJ1-1; D gene unclear. The CDR3 covers 11 residues. CDR1 DFQATT and CDR2 SNEGSKA come from the germline V gene (reference sequence). CDR3 DNA (partial): TGCAGTGCTAGAGATCCCCCAGAA. Translated, it gives CSARDPPE. The whole CDR3 protein is CSARDPPEAFF.

In the case of this clone: The CDR3 extends 3 residues past the end of the read, so its final part is completed from the germline J gene. Other DNA sequences in this specimen translate into the identical CDR3. The chain joins TRBV23-1 to TRBJ1-1; 12 positions agree with TRBD1. TRBV23-1 is an open reading frame whose function is uncertain. V lost 8 bases and J lost 0; bases outside the gene matches: 10. The CDR3 spans 17 residues. The sequenced part of the CDR3 DNA is TGCGCCAGCCCCTCCGGGGGACAGGGGGCTATGAACACTGAA. It codes for CASPSGGQGAMNTE. The whole CDR3 is CASPSGGQGAMNTEAFF.

As concerns this clone: Read coverage stops 3 residues before the CDR3 terminus; the germline J gene supplies the remainder. This chain uses TRBV20-1 with TRBJ1-2; D not certain. Trimming shortened V by 3 bases and J by 2 bases, and 10 bases separated the two germline ends. Germline assignment: CDR1 DFQATT and CDR2 SNEGSKA (reference sequence). The CDR3 runs to 13 residues. The CDR3 bases that were read are TGCAGTGCTAGTGGAGACATAAACTATGGC. Its protein is CSASGDINYG. The entire CDR3 reads CSASGDINYGYTF.

Comment on this clone: The sequenced fragment ends 3 residues before the CDR3 boundary, so the rest is inferred from the germline J gene. The chain is built from TRBV7-3 and TRBJ2-1; 8 bases align to TRBD1. The germline V gene has CDR1 SGHTA and CDR2 FQGTGA. The CDR3 contains 15 residues. Germline trimming cut 2 bases from V and 2 bases from J; bases unmatched to any gene: 2. CDR3 DNA, as far as it was read: TGTGCCAGCAGCTTAGCAGGGGGCGCCTACAATGAG. It is translated as CASSLAGGAYNE. The entire CDR3 protein reads CASSLAGGAYNEQFF.

Details on this clone: Read sequence stops 3 residues before the CDR3 end, and the germline J gene provides the missing end. The J gene is TRBJ1-2, the V gene TRBV5-4; a possible D gene is TRBD1 (6 bases). This CDR3 contains 13 residues. Germline values: CDR1 SGHNT, CDR2 YYREEE (reference sequence). The V end lost 2 bases, the J end lost 2 bases, and 7 bases lay between the germline ends. CDR3 DNA, as far as it was read: TGTGCCAGCAGCTTCACAGGGAACTATGGC. This sequence encodes CASSFTGNYG. The full CDR3 protein reads CASSFTGNYGYTF.

Note on this clone: The missing CDR3 end, 3 residues past where the read stops, is filled in from the germline J gene. The rearrangement joins TRBV20-1 to TRBJ2-5, with D possibly TRBD2 on 5 matching bases. Trimming took 6 bases from V and 1 from J, leaving 9 bases between them. Germline assignment: CDR1 DFQATT and CDR2 SNEGSKA (reference sequence). CDR3 length: 12 amino acids. Partial CDR3 DNA: TGCAGTGCCAGGAGCGGCCAAGAGACC. Its protein product is CSARSGQET. The CDR3 in its entirety is CSARSGQETQYF.

Of note for this clone: The read ends 3 residues before the CDR3 terminus; that terminus is restored from the germline J gene. V and J are TRBV5-1 and TRBJ1-1; D call uncertain. CDR3 length equals 15 residues. Germline V gene sequence: CDR1 SGHRS, CDR2 YFSETQ. The V end was cut by 0 bases, the J end by 5 bases, with 14 bases between. The CDR3 DNA, read in part, is TGCGCCAGCAGCTTGGAAGGTGCCGAAGGTACTGAA. This gives the protein CASSLEGAEGTE. The whole CDR3 protein is CASSLEGAEGTEAFF. The entire variable domain, with the rest obtained from reference TRBV5-1 and TRBJ1-1, is as follows: KAGVTQTPRYLIKTRGQQVTLSCSPISGHRSVSWYQQTPGQGLQFLFEYFSETQRNKGNFPGRFSGRQFSNSRSEMNVSTLELGDSALYLCASSLEGAEGTEAFFGQGTRLTVV.